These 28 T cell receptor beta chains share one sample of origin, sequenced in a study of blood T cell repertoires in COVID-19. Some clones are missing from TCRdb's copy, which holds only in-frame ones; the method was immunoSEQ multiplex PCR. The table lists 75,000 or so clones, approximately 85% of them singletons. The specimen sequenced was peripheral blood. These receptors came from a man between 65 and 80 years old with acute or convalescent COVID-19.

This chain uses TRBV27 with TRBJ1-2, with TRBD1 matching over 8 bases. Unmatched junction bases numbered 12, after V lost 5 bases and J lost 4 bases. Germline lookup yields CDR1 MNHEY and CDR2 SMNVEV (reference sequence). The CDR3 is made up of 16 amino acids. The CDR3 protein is CASSTLPGQAPYGYTF. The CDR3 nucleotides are TGTGCCAGCAGTACTCTTCCGGGACAGGCCCCCTATGGCTACACCTTC.

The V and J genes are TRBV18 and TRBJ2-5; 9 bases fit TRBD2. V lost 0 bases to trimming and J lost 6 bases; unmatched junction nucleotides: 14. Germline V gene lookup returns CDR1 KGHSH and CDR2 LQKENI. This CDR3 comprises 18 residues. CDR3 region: CASSPPVPPAGGQKTQYF. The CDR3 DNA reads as TGTGCCAGCTCACCACCGGTCCCCCCCGCGGGGGGGCAGAAGACCCAGTACTTC.

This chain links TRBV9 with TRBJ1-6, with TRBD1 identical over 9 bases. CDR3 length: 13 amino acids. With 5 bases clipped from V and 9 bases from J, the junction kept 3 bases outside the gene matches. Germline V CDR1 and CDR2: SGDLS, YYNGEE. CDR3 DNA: TGTGCCAGCAGTGGACAGGGGACTTCACCCCTCCACTTT. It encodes CASSGQGTSPLHF.

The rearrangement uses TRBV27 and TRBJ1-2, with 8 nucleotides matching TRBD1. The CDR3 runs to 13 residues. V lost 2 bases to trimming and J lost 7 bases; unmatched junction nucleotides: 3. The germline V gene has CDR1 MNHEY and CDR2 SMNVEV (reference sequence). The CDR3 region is CASSLQGAGGYTF. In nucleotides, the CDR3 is TGTGCCAGCAGTTTACAGGGGGCGGGTGGCTACACCTTC.

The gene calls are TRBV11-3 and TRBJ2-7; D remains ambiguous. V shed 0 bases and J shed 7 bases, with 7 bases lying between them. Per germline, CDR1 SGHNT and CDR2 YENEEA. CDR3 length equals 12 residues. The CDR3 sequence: CASSLDPMEQYF. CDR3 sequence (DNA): TGTGCCAGCAGCTTAGATCCCATGGAGCAGTACTTC.

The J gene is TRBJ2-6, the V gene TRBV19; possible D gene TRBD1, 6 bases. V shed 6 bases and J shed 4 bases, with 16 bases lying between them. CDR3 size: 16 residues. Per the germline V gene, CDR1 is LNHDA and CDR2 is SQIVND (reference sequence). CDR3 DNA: TGTGCCAGTAGCCTACAGGGTTCACCAGGGGCCAACGTCCTGACTTTC. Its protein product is CASSLQGSPGANVLTF.

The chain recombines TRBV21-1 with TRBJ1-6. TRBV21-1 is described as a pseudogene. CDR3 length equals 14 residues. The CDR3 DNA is TGTGCCAGCATGAGGTCGCGGGGCAATTCACCCCTCCACTTT. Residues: CASMRSRGNSPLHF.

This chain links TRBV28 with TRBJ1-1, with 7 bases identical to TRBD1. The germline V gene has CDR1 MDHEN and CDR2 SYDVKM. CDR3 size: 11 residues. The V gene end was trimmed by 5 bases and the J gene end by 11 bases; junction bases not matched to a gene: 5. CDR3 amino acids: CASSPGGGAFF. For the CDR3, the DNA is TGTGCCAGCAGTCCAGGGGGTGGGGCTTTCTTT.

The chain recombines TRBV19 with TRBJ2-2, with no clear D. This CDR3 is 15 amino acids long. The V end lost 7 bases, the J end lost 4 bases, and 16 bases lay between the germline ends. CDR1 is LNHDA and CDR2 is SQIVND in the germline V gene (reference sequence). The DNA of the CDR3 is TGTGCCAGTACCGGAAGTACAGCCCCCACCGGGGAGCTGTTTTTT. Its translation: CASTGSTAPTGELFF.

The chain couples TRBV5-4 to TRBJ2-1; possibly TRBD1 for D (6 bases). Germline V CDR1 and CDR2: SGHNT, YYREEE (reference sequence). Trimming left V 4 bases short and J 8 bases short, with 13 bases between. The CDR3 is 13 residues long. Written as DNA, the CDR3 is TGTGCCAGCAGCCTGGCCAGGGGCGATGAGCAGTTCTTC. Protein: CASSLARGDEQFF.

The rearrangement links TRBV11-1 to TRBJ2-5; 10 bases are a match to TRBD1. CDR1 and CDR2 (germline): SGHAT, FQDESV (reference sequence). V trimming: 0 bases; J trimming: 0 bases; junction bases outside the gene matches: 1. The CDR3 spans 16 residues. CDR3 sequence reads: CASSLATGGHQETQYF. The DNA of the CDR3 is TGTGCCAGCAGCTTAGCGACAGGGGGCCACCAAGAGACCCAGTACTTC.

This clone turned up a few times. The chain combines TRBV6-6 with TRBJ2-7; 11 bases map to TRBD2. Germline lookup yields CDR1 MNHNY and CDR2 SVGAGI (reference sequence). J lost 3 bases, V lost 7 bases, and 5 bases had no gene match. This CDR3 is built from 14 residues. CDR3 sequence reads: CASTQGTSGYEQYF. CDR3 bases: TGTGCCAGCACTCAAGGGACTAGCGGCTACGAGCAGTACTTC.

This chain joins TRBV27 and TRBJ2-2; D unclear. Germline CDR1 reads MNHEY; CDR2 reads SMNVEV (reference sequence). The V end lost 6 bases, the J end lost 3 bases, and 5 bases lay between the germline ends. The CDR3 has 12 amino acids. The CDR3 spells CASRAYTGELFF. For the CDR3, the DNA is TGTGCCAGCAGGGCTTACACCGGGGAGCTGTTTTTT.

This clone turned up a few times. The CDR3 DNA sequence: TGTGCCAGCAGTGAGGGGGGGATCTATGGCTACACCTTC. It codes for CASSEGGIYGYTF. V is TRBV2 and J is TRBJ1-2; possible D gene TRBD1, 5 bases. From germline, CDR1 is SNHLY and CDR2 FYNNEI. Trimming left V 3 bases short and J 4 bases short, with 9 bases between. The CDR3 has 13 amino acids. The complete variable domain, with remaining parts taken from reference TRBV2 and TRBJ1-2, reads EPEVTQTPSHQVTQMGQEVILRCVPISNHLYFYWYRQILGQKVEFLVSFYNNEISEKSEIFDDQFSVERPDGSNFTLKIRSTKLEDSAMYFCASSEGGIYGYTFGSGTRLTVV.

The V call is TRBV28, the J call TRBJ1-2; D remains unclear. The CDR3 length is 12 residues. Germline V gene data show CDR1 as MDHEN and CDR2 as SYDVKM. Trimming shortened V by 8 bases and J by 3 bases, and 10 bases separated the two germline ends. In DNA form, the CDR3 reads TGTGCCAGCGTCGCTACGGACTATGGCTACACCTTC. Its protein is CASVATDYGYTF.

In DNA form, the CDR3 reads TGCGCCAGCAGCTCTCAAGACACCACCTACGAGCAGTACTTC. This translates into CASSSQDTTYEQYF. The rearrangement joins TRBV5-1 to TRBJ2-7; D is unclear. Trimming shortened V by 3 bases and J by 2 bases, and 12 bases separated the two germline ends. Germline V lookup: CDR1 SGHRS, CDR2 YFSETQ. This CDR3 has 14 residues.

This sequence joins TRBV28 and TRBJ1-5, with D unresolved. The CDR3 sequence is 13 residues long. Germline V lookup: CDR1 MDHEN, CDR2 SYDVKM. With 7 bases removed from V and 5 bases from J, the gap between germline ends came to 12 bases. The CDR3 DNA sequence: TGTGCCAGCACCCGCTATCGGGATCAGCCCCAGCATTTT. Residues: CASTRYRDQPQHF.

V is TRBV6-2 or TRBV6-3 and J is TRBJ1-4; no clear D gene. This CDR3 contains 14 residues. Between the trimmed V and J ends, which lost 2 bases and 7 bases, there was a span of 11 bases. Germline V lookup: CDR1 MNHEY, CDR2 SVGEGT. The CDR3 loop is CASSYAGISEKLFF. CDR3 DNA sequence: TGTGCCAGCAGTTACGCAGGTATCAGTGAAAAACTGTTTTTT.

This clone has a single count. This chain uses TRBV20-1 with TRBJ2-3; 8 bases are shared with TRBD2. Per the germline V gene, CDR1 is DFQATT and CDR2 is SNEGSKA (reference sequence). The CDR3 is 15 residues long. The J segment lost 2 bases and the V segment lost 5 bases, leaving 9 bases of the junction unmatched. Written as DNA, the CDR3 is TGCAGTGCTGGTGACGGGGGGGCCACCACAGATACGCAGTATTTT. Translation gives CSAGDGGATTDTQYF.

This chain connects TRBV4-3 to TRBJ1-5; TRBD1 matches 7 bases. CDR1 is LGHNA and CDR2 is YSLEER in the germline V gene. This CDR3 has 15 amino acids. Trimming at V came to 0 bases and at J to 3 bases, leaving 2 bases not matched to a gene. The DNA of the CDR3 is TGCGCCAGCAGCCAAGACAGGGGGAACAATCAGCCCCAGCATTTT. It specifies CASSQDRGNNQPQHF.

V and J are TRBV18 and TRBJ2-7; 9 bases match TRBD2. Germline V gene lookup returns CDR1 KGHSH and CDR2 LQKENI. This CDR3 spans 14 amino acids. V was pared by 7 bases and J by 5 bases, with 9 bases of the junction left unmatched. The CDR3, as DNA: TGTGCCAGCTTACCGGGACTAGCTAACCACGAGCAGTACTTC. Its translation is CASLPGLANHEQYF.

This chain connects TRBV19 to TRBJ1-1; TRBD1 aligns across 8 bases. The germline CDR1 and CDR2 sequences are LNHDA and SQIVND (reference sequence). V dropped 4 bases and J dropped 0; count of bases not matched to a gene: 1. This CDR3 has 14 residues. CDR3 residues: CASSRTGMNTEAFF. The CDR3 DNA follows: TGTGCCAGTAGTAGGACAGGGATGAACACTGAAGCTTTCTTT.

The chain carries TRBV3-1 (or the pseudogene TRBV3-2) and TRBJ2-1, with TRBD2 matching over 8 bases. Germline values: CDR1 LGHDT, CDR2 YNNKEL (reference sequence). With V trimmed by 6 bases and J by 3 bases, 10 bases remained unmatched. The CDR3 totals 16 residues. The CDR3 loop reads CASRPAGTSGYNEQFF. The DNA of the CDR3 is TGTGCCAGCAGGCCCGCCGGAACTAGCGGCTACAATGAGCAGTTCTTC.

CDR3 loop: CASSWTPGQGTDTQYF. The CDR3 DNA follows: TGCGCCAGCAGCTGGACGCCGGGACAGGGGACAGATACGCAGTATTTT. The V and J genes are TRBV5-1 and TRBJ2-3; 10 bases are shared with TRBD1. J was trimmed by 3 bases and V by 3 bases; bases with no gene match: 7. The CDR3 runs to 16 residues. Germline CDR1 is SGHRS and CDR2 is YFSETQ.

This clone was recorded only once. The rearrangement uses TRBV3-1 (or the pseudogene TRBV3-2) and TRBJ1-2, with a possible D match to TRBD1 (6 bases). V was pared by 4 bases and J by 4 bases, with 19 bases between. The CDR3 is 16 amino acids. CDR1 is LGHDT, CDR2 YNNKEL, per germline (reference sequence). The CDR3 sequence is CASSRPVPGASYGYTF. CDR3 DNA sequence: TGTGCCAGCAGCCGTCCTGTTCCAGGGGCAAGCTATGGCTACACCTTC.

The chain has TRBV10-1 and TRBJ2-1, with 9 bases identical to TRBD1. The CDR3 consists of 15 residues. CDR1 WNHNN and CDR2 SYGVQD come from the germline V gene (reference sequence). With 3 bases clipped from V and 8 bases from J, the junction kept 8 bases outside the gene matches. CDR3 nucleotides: TGCGCCAGCAGTGACCTCGGGACAGGGAACCATGAGCAGTTCTTC. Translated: CASSDLGTGNHEQFF.

The CDR3 nucleotides are TGTGCCAGCAGCTTATTCAGGGACAATCAGCCCCAGCATTTT. Its translation: CASSLFRDNQPQHF. J is TRBJ1-5 and V is TRBV7-2, with D perhaps TRBD1 (5 bases). V was pared by 2 bases and J by 3 bases, with 8 bases between. Germline CDR1 is SGHTA and CDR2 is FQGNSA. CDR3 length: 14 amino acids.

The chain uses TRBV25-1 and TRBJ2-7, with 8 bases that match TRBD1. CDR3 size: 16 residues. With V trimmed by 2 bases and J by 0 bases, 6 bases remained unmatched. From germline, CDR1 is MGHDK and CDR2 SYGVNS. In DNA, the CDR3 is TGTGCCAGCAGTGAACCCAAGGACAGGGCCTCCTACGAGCAGTACTTC. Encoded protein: CASSEPKDRASYEQYF.